One and the same sample provided the 26 T cell receptor beta chains below, sequenced in a study of blood T cell repertoires in COVID-19. The method was immunoSEQ multiplex PCR; TCRdb's version includes in-frame clones alone and lacks a portion of them. The table lists 200,000 to 250,000 clones, 65% to 85% of them singletons. The source material was peripheral blood. The receptors shown here come from a woman older than 75 with acute or convalescent COVID-19.

The CDR3 sequence: CASSTTQANPTYEQYF. The CDR3 DNA follows: TGTGCCAGCAGCACCACCCAGGCGAACCCCACCTACGAGCAGTACTTC. The rearrangement uses TRBV7-2 and TRBJ2-7; D uncertain. CDR1 and CDR2 (germline): SGHTA, FQGNSA. The CDR3 is 16 residues long. Between the trimmed V and J ends, which lost 5 bases and 2 bases, there was a span of 19 bases. Together with reference TRBV7-2 and TRBJ2-7, the CDR3 gives the full variable domain: GAGVSQSPSNKVTEKGKDVELRCDPISGHTALYWYRQSLGQGLEFLIYFQGNSAPDKSGLPSDRFSAERTGGSVSTLTIQRTQQEDSAVYLCASSTTQANPTYEQYFGPGTRLTVT.

V gene TRBV6-6 combines with J gene TRBJ2-7; 11 bases match TRBD2. V lost 6 bases and J lost 3; bases outside the gene matches: 7. CDR1 and CDR2 from the germline V gene are MNHNY and SVGAGI (reference sequence). The CDR3 consists of 15 residues. DNA of the CDR3: TGTGCCAGCAGACATAGCGGGGGGGAAGTCTACGAGCAGTACTTC. As protein: CASRHSGGEVYEQYF.

The rearrangement links TRBV7-2 to TRBJ1-2; D unresolved. Germline values: CDR1 SGHTA, CDR2 FQGNSA. The CDR3 has 12 residues. The V gene lost 4 bases and the J gene lost 3 bases, with 6 bases spanning the gap. The CDR3 coding sequence is TGTGCCAGCAGCTGGCCCGACTATGGCTACACCTTC. This encodes CASSWPDYGYTF.

The chain couples TRBV18 to TRBJ1-1; 10 bases align to TRBD1. CDR1 is KGHSH and CDR2 is LQKENI in the germline V gene. The CDR3 is made up of 19 amino acids. Losses at the gene ends were 3 bases for V and 3 bases for J; bases not matched to a gene: 16. This CDR3 reads CASSPSLRGTGVGHTEAFF. The DNA for the CDR3 is TGTGCCAGCTCACCTTCTTTACGGGGGACAGGGGTAGGTCACACTGAAGCTTTCTTT.

The V gene is TRBV27, the J gene TRBJ2-1; 8 bases line up with TRBD2. The V segment lost 7 bases and the J segment 0 bases; nucleotides outside the gene matches: 8. Germline CDR1 MNHEY, CDR2 SMNVEV (reference sequence). The length of the CDR3 is 16 residues. The CDR3 sequence: CASNSPRGGSYNEQFF. DNA of the CDR3: TGTGCCAGCAATTCCCCTCGGGGGGGCTCCTACAATGAGCAGTTCTTC.

This clone was detected only once. The gene calls are TRBV20-1 and TRBJ2-1, with 9 bases aligning to TRBD1. The CDR3 has 11 residues. CDR1 is DFQATT and CDR2 is SNEGSKA in the germline V gene (reference sequence). The CDR3 region is CSPGQGYEQFF. CDR3 bases: TGCAGCCCGGGACAGGGATATGAGCAGTTCTTC.

The chain carries TRBV5-6 and TRBJ1-4, with 7 bases lining up with TRBD1. CDR1 is SGHDT and CDR2 is YYEEEE in the germline V gene. The CDR3 has 16 amino acids. The trim removed 3 bases at V and 3 bases at J, leaving 8 bases unmatched. The CDR3 region is CASSYGQETSNEKLFF. The CDR3 bases are TGTGCCAGCAGCTACGGACAGGAGACGTCTAATGAAAAACTGTTTTTT.

V and J are TRBV27 and TRBJ1-5, with D perhaps matching TRBD1 (5 bases). Trimming removed 2 bases at V and 3 bases at J, with 11 bases between. Germline V gives CDR1 MNHEY, CDR2 SMNVEV (reference sequence). The CDR3 loop spans 15 amino acids. CDR3 residues: CASSLIPRANQPQHF. Written as DNA, the CDR3 is TGTGCCAGCAGTTTAATCCCCAGGGCCAATCAGCCCCAGCATTTT.

The genes are TRBV6-6 and TRBJ2-7; D may be TRBD1 (6 bases). The CDR3 sequence is 13 residues long. The germline V and J ends were trimmed by 5 bases and 6 bases, with 14 bases remaining between them. Germline assignment: CDR1 MNHNY and CDR2 SVGAGI (reference sequence). Here the CDR3 DNA reads TGTGCCAGCAGTCAACTACAGGGCGGCGAGCAGTACTTC. Translation: CASSQLQGGEQYF.

The genes are TRBV3-1 (or the pseudogene TRBV3-2) and TRBJ1-1, with TRBD1 matching 8 bases. The CDR3 runs to 16 residues. Germline CDR1 and CDR2: LGHDT and YNNKEL (reference sequence). V lost 3 bases to trimming and J lost 3 bases; unmatched junction nucleotides: 9. CDR3 sequence: CASSHPYDRGDTEAFF. CDR3 DNA sequence: TGTGCCAGCAGCCACCCGTACGACAGGGGAGACACTGAAGCTTTCTTT.

This chain links TRBV7-8 with TRBJ1-3; D gene unclear. The length of the CDR3 is 15 residues. V was cut by 1 base and J by 4 bases, with 11 bases left in between. The germline CDR1 and CDR2 sequences are SGHVS and FQNEAQ. The CDR3 reads CASSLESRMGNTIYF. The CDR3 DNA is TGTGCCAGCAGCTTAGAGAGTAGAATGGGAAACACCATATATTTT.

The chain employs TRBV3-1 (or the pseudogene TRBV3-2) and TRBJ2-2; TRBD2 matches at 10 bases. Germline V gene data show CDR1 as LGHDT and CDR2 as YNNKEL (reference sequence). Losses at the gene ends were 6 bases for V and 2 bases for J; bases not matched to a gene: 6. The CDR3 spans 16 residues. CDR3 loop: CASRQGLAFNTGELFF. In DNA form, the CDR3 reads TGTGCCAGCAGACAGGGACTAGCGTTTAACACCGGGGAGCTGTTTTTT.

This clone was found a few times. The V and J genes are TRBV2 and TRBJ2-5; D ambiguous. In germline, CDR1 is SNHLY, CDR2 FYNNEI. Deletions cut 7 bases from V and 1 base from J, with 10 bases between. CDR3 size: 13 residues. The CDR3 spells CASNREVQETQYF. The DNA of the CDR3 is TGTGCCAGCAATCGCGAAGTCCAAGAGACCCAGTACTTC.

The chain recombines TRBV7-3 with TRBJ2-2; tentative D call: TRBD2 (6 bases). Germline V gene data show CDR1 as SGHTA and CDR2 as FQGTGA. The ends were cut back, 1 base at V and 4 bases at J, with 7 bases in the middle. The CDR3 is 14 amino acids. The CDR3 protein is CASSLRRGTGELFF. CDR3 DNA sequence: TGTGCCAGCAGCTTAAGGCGGGGCACCGGGGAGCTGTTTTTT.

V and J are TRBV12-1 and TRBJ2-3; the tabulated D call, TRBD2, remains unverified against the DNA. TRBV12-1 is classified as a pseudogene. CDR3 size: 16 residues. CDR3 sequence (DNA): TGTGCCAGCAGCATCCGGCCTAGCGGGGTTACAGATACGCAGTATTTT. Protein sequence: CASSIRPSGVTDTQYF.

The rearrangement joins TRBV28 to TRBJ1-2, with 7 bases aligning to TRBD1. CDR1 is MDHEN, CDR2 SYDVKM, per germline. Unmatched junction bases numbered 7, after V lost 4 bases and J lost 8 bases. CDR3 length equals 13 residues. The DNA of the CDR3 is TGTGCCAGCAGTTGGGGAACAGGGGACGGCTACACCTTC. The encoded protein is CASSWGTGDGYTF.

This clone was picked up one time. CDR3 amino acids: CASSPQAEVYGYTF. CDR3 coding DNA: TGTGCCAGCAGCCCACAGGCGGAAGTCTATGGCTACACCTTC. The chain uses TRBV11-3 and TRBJ1-2; possible D gene TRBD1, 5 bases. This CDR3 region has 14 residues. Germline loops: CDR1 SGHNT, CDR2 YENEEA. The germline V and J ends were trimmed by 5 bases and 4 bases, with 14 bases remaining between them. Full variable domain (rest looked up from reference TRBV11-3 and TRBJ1-2): EAGVVQSPRYKIIEKKQPVAFWCNPISGHNTLYWYLQNLGQGPELLIRYENEEAVDDSQLPKDRFSAERLKGVDSTLKIQPAELGDSAVYLCASSPQAEVYGYTFGSGTRLTVV.

The chain links TRBV6-2 or TRBV6-3 to TRBJ1-2; D possibly corresponds to TRBD1 (5 bases). Germline lookup yields CDR1 MNHEY and CDR2 SVGEGT. This CDR3 comprises 12 residues. The V end lost 1 base, the J end lost 8 bases, and 8 bases lay between the germline ends. Written as DNA, the CDR3 is TGTGCCAGCAGTTACTGGGGCCGGGGCTACACCTTC. Its protein product is CASSYWGRGYTF.

The chain couples TRBV4-1 to TRBJ2-3, with D perhaps TRBD2 (6 bases). This CDR3 region has 13 residues. V was pared by 3 bases and J by 12 bases, with 16 bases between. The V gene's germline CDR1 is MGHRA and CDR2 YSYEKL. CDR3 nucleotide sequence: TGCGCCAGCAGCCAGGAAGGGACTCAGGTCCAGTATTTT. Translated, it gives CASSQEGTQVQYF.

This chain links TRBV24-1 with TRBJ1-2, with TRBD1 identical over 8 bases. The junction had 6 bases not matched to a gene; V was cut back by 8 bases and J by 5 bases. The CDR3 extends over 13 amino acids. CDR1 is KGHDR, CDR2 SFDVKD, per germline. The CDR3 nucleotides are TGTGCCACCAATAGCGGACAGGGATATGGCTACACCTTC. Residues: CATNSGQGYGYTF.

The chain has TRBV2 and TRBJ2-7; 8 bases map to TRBD1. With V trimmed by 8 bases and J by 5 bases, 11 bases remained unmatched. The CDR3 extends over 14 amino acids. Per germline, CDR1 SNHLY and CDR2 FYNNEI. The CDR3: CASSPVDRAHEQYF. In DNA, the CDR3 is TGTGCCAGCTCCCCCGTGGACAGGGCCCACGAGCAGTACTTC. The full variable domain, completed using reference TRBV2 and TRBJ2-7, is EPEVTQTPSHQVTQMGQEVILRCVPISNHLYFYWYRQILGQKVEFLVSFYNNEISEKSEIFDDQFSVERPDGSNFTLKIRSTKLEDSAMYFCASSPVDRAHEQYFGPGTRLTVT.

V usage is TRBV10-3 and J usage is TRBJ1-6, with 8 bases that match TRBD1. The CDR3 runs to 14 residues. Per germline, CDR1 ENHRY and CDR2 SYGVKD. V dropped 6 bases and J dropped 5; count of bases not matched to a gene: 3. CDR3 in amino acids: CAIRGQVDNSPLHF. In DNA, the CDR3 is TGTGCCATCAGGGGACAGGTCGATAATTCACCCCTCCACTTT.

This chain uses TRBV10-3 with TRBJ2-1, with 10 bases that match TRBD2. After removal of 3 bases from V and 7 bases from J, the junction contained 9 bases not matched to a gene. This CDR3 has 16 amino acids. Looked up from germline, CDR1 is ENHRY and CDR2 is SYGVKD. The CDR3 is CAISDPGLAETNEQFF. As DNA, the CDR3 is TGTGCCATCAGTGACCCCGGACTAGCGGAAACTAATGAGCAGTTCTTC.

The gene calls are TRBV18 and TRBJ2-3; TRBD1 aligns across 7 bases. The CDR3 sequence is 16 residues long. Germline V gives CDR1 KGHSH, CDR2 LQKENI. J was trimmed by 1 base and V by 6 bases; bases with no gene match: 10. CDR3 coding DNA: TGTGCCAGCTCCTCCCTGAACAGGGGCGGCACAGATACGCAGTATTTT. The encoded protein is CASSSLNRGGTDTQYF.

This chain uses TRBV18 with TRBJ1-4, with D possibly matching TRBD1 (6 bases). Looked up from germline, CDR1 is KGHSH and CDR2 is LQKENI. V shed 2 bases and J shed 16 bases, with 17 bases lying between them. This CDR3 comprises 13 residues. The CDR3 reads CASSPGDIPVPFF. The CDR3 DNA reads as TGTGCCAGCTCACCAGGGGACATACCCGTTCCGTTTTTT.

The V call is TRBV3-1 (or the pseudogene TRBV3-2), the J call TRBJ1-1; 8 bases align to TRBD1. Germline V CDR1 and CDR2: LGHDT, YNNKEL (reference sequence). The CDR3 is made up of 15 amino acids. The ends lost 1 base at V and 4 bases at J; junction bases unmatched: 5. CDR3 in DNA: TGTGCCAGCAGCCAAGGCCGTCAGGGGGCCACTGAAGCTTTCTTT. It translates to CASSQGRQGATEAFF.